This record covers a single T cell receptor (beta chain). The antigen is not known. CDR1 LNHDA and CDR2 SQIVND come from the germline V gene (reference sequence). The CDR3 spans 14 residues. Trimming removed 7 bases at V and 4 bases at J, with 13 bases between. Each CDR3 protein is one row after TCRdb ran MiXCR on the reads. The sample yields roughly 800,000 distinct CDR3 sequences, about 27% seen once. This specimen comes from a study of T cell repertoires in cytomegalovirus infection. The material was cultured CD8+ T cells from PBMCs, obtained from culture after CMV antigen stimulation. V and J are TRBV19 and TRBJ2-2, with D possibly called TRBD1 or TRBD2 (6 bases each). The TCR sequence derives from a human donor in good health (CMV status not recorded). Some clones in this sample may be carry-over from other donors' samples. The CDR3 sequence is CASIPGAVTGELFF. DNA for the CDR3: TGTGCCAGTATTCCGGGGGCCGTCACCGGGGAGCTGTTTTTT.